This T cell receptor (beta chain) was profiled in a study of cytomegalovirus exposure and HLA in healthy donors. CDR3 length: 11 residues. Germline V gives CDR1 GTSNPN, CDR2 SVGIG (reference sequence). V was clipped by 4 bases and J by 7 bases, with 10 bases between them. Study-level results: Reports indicated that the classifier achieved high specificity and sensitivity in diagnosing cytomegalovirus status. It was shown in a later analysis that HLA-associated TCR beta chains were more clonally expanded than other, equally common chains.

This clone was counted a single time. Its antigen is not known. Both 60 Vbeta primers and 13 Jbeta primers went into the PCR. Assay: immunoSEQ multiplex PCR; the TCRdb copy retains only in-frame clones and omits some. In the table there are 60,000 to 85,000 clones, around 69% of which are singletons. The sequenced sample was PBMCs. The gene calls are TRBV30 and TRBJ1-1; weak D call: TRBD1 (6 bases). The TCR originated in a human donor in good health. The CDR3 reads CAWTRGGEAFF. The DNA for the CDR3 is TGTGCCTGGACTCGAGGGGGTGAAGCTTTCTTT.